This TCR beta chain was profiled in a study of T cell responses to AZD1222 COVID-19 vaccine. Whole-study findings and limits: The sample set comprised mostly white British donors with more females, and clonal diversity was possibly underestimated.

Per germline, CDR1 LGHDT and CDR2 YNNKEL (reference sequence). The CDR3 contains 13 residues. With 6 bases clipped from V and 5 bases from J, the junction kept 2 bases outside the gene matches. Clones were sequenced by immunoSEQ multiplex PCR, and TCRdb holds only the in-frame ones, with some missing. The sample includes about 150,000 clones, roughly 87% of them seen just once. This clone occurred once. Its antigen is still unknown. The source of this sequence is an adult in good health. The V and J genes are TRBV3-1 (or the pseudogene TRBV3-2) and TRBJ2-5; TRBD2 aligns across 11 bases. Material: peripheral blood, obtained on day 0 of AZD1222 vaccination. CDR3 nucleotide sequence: TGTGCCAGCAGTGGACTAGCGGGTGAGACCCAGTACTTC. This sequence encodes CASSGLAGETQYF.